Listed below are T cell receptor beta chains from one sample, sequenced in a study of T cells after yellow fever vaccination. MiXCR, run by TCRdb on the 5' RACE reads, gives a single entry per CDR3 protein. This sample has a few hundred thousand distinct CDR3 sequences, with 3.6% found just once. The sample in question was PBMCs, obtained on the day of the yellow fever booster vaccination. Source of these receptors: a man aged 18 to 30 who received the YFV17D yellow fever vaccine. Both conserved end residues are part of each CDR3.

v_gene,j_gene,CDR3aa
TRBV5-1,TRBJ2-5,CASSLAVPRSKETQYF
TRBV7-8,TRBJ2-2,CASSLNGELFF
TRBV6-5,TRBJ2-2,CASSRGRVNTGELFF
TRBV5-1,TRBJ2-7,CASTYTGTSGTYEQYF
TRBV28,TRBJ2-3,CASTRSDTQYF
TRBV5-1,TRBJ2-3,CASSLGLGQVLDTQYF
TRBV5-4,TRBJ2-1,CASSVTGTGVGRKQFF
TRBV15,TRBJ2-1,CATSRDRRASGGIEQFF
TRBV7-9,TRBJ2-3,CASSLTGGAADTQYF
TRBV12-3/TRBV12-4,TRBJ2-3,CASSYGQQSTDTQYF
TRBV6-5,TRBJ2-5,CASSYAPGFQETQYF
TRBV4-3,TRBJ1-1,CASSQDSRVNTEAFF
TRBV5-1,TRBJ1-1,CASSLAQGANTEAFF
TRBV7-2,TRBJ1-2,CASSLVGGDYGYTF
TRBV4-2,TRBJ1-2,CASSQPMTGTYGYTF
TRBV20-1,TRBJ2-4,CSAREVQVGIQYF
TRBV18,TRBJ2-5,CASSPGSTAVDETQYF
TRBV2,TRBJ2-3,CARQNGDTQYF
TRBV5-1,TRBJ1-6,CASSSGTGVSPLHF
TRBV5-6,TRBJ2-5,CASSSRGAGGQETQYF
TRBV4-1,TRBJ1-6,CARSTPYPSRGALHF
TRBV29-1,TRBJ1-2,CSVESGQGYGYTF
TRBV29-1,TRBJ1-2,CSVGKDLNYGYTF
TRBV4-3,TRBJ2-2,CASSRFSLNTGELFF
TRBV4-2,TRBJ1-2,CASSQEGGEYGYTF
TRBV12-3/TRBV12-4,TRBJ1-3,CASSFPFMESSGNTIYF
TRBV5-1,TRBJ2-3,CASSPDPRTDTQYF
TRBV5-6,TRBJ2-5,CASSSLPRTSQETQYF
TRBV18,TRBJ2-3,CASSPAGLRTDTQYF
TRBV7-2,TRBJ2-3,CASSPRTVGTDTQYF
TRBV4-2,TRBJ2-7,CASSQETGTNEQYF
TRBV18,TRBJ2-7,CASSPVTGNYEQYF
TRBV5-1,TRBJ2-7,CASSLATGGSYEQYF
TRBV12-3/TRBV12-4,TRBJ1-2,CASSLFPGNYGYTF
TRBV10-3,TRBJ2-3,CAISVRSTDTQYF
TRBV10-3,TRBJ2-5,CAIRGRLGETQYF
TRBV4-2,TRBJ1-2,CASSPGVNYGYTF
TRBV12-3/TRBV12-4,TRBJ1-2,CASSTAPAYGYTF
TRBV18,TRBJ1-1,CASSPELTEAFF
TRBV4-1,TRBJ1-1,CASSKERGLEAFF
TRBV5-1,TRBJ2-5,CASSLSSSGQETQYF
TRBV9,TRBJ2-3,CASSTRDRAIRDTQYF
TRBV6-5,TRBJ1-2,CASPLDRAEGYTF
TRBV20-1,TRBJ2-5,CSARAGRRETQYF
TRBV4-3,TRBJ1-1,CASSQRTTKGTEAFF
TRBV7-9,TRBJ2-5,CASSTEAETQYF
TRBV6-2/TRBV6-3,TRBJ1-1,CASTIARMTNRIDTEAFF
TRBV29-1,TRBJ1-1,CSVARATDTEAFF
TRBV7-6,TRBJ2-7,CASSQSSGGRYEQYF
TRBV5-6,TRBJ2-2,CASSLFGGAGTGELFF
TRBV20-1,TRBJ2-1,CSAMPGRGSYNEQFF
TRBV12-3/TRBV12-4,TRBJ1-1,CASRGQGNTEAFF
TRBV4-3,TRBJ2-5,CASSQIGRKNIRQETQYF
TRBV6-2/TRBV6-3,TRBJ1-1,CASSSPRNTEAFF
TRBV7-2,TRBJ2-5,CASTRRGRETQYF
TRBV4-1,TRBJ2-5,CASSQERGYQETQYF
TRBV4-1,TRBJ1-2,CASSQGSQTNYGYTF
TRBV29-1,TRBJ2-5,CSCGDSRETQYF
TRBV4-1,TRBJ2-7,CASSLNRGVPYEQYF